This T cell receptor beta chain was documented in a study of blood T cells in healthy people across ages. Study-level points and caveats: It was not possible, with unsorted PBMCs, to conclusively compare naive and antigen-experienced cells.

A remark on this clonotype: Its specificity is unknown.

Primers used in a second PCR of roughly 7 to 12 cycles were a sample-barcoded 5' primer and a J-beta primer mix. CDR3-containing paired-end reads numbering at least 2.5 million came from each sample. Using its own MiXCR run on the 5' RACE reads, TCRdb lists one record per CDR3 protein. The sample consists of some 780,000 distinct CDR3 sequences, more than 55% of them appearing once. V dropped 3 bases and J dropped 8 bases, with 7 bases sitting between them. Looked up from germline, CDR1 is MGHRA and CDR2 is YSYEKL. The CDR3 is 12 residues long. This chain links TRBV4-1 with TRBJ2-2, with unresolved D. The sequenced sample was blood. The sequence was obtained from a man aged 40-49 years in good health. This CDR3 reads CASSHLLGELFF. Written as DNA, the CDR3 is TGCGCCAGCAGCCATCTACTTGGGGAGCTGTTTTTT.